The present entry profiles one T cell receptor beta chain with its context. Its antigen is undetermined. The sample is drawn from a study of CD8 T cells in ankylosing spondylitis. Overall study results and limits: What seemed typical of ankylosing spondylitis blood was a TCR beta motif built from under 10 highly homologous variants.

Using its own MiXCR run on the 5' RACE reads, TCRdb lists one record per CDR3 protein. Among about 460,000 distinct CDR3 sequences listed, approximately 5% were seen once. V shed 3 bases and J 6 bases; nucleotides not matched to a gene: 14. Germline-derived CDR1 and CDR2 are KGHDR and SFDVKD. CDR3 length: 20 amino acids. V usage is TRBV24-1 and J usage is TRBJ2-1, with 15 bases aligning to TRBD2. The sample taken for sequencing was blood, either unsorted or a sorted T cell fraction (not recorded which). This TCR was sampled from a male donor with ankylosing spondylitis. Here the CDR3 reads CATSDTSPGLAGGALNEQFF. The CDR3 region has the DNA TGTGCCACCAGTGATACCAGTCCGGGACTAGCGGGGGGAGCCCTCAATGAGCAGTTCTTC.